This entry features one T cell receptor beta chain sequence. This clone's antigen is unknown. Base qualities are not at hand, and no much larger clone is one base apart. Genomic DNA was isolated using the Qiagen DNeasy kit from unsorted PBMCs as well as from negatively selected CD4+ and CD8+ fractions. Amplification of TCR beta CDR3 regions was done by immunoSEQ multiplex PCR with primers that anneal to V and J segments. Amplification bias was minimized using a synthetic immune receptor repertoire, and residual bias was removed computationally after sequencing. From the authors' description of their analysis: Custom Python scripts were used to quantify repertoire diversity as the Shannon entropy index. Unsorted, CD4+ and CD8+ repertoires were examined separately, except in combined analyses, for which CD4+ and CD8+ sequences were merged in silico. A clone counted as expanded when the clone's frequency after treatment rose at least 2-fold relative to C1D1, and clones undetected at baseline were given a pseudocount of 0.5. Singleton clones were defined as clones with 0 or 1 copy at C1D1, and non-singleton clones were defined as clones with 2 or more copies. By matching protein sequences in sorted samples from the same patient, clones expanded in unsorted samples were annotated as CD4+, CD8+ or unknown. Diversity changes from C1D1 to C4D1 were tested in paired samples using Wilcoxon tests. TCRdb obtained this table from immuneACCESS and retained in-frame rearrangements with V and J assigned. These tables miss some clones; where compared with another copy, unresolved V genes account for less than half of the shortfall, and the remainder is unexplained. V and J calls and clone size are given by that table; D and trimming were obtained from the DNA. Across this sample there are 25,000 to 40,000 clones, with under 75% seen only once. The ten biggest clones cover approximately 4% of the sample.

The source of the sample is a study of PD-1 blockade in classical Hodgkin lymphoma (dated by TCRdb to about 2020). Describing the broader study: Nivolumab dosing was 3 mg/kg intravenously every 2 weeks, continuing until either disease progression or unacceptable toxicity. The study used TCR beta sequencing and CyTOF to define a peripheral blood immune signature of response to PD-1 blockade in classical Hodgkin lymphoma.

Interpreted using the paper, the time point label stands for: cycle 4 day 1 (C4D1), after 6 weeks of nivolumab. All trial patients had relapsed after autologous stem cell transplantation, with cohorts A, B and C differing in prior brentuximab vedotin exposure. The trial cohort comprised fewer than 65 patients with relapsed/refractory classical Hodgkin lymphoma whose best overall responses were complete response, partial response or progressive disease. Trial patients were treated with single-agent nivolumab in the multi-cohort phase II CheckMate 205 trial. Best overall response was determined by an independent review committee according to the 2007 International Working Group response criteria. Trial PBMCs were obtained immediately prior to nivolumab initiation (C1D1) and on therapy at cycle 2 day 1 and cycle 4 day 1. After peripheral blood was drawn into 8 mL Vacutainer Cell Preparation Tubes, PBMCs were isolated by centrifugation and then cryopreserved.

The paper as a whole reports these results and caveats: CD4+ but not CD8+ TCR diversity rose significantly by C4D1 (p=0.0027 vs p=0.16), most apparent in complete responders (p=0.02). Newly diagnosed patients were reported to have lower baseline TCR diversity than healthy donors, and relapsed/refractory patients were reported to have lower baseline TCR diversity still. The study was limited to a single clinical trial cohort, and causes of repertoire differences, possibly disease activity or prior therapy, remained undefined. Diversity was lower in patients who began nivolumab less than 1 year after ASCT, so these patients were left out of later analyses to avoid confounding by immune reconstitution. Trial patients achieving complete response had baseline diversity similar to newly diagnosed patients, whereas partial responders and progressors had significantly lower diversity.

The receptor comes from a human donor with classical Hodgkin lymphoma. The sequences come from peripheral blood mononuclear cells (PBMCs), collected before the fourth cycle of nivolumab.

The DNA sequence follows: TGTGCCTGGGGGACAGGGGCTAACTATGGCTACACCTTC. It translates as CAWGTGANYGYTF. Recombination linked TRBV30 to TRBJ1-2, with 10 bases in between that match TRBD1. Taken from the germline V gene (reference sequence), the CDR1 and CDR2 loops are GTSNPN and SVGIG. The CDR3 holds 13 amino acids from the cysteine to the phenylalanine. The only DNA kept is the CDR3, 39 bases in frame from the first base. The junction shows trimming of 5 bases on V and 0 bases on J, and the gene matches do not reach 0 bases of it.